Given below is one TCR beta chain in context. The clone's antigen remains unknown. Nothing much larger sits one base from this clone, and base qualities are not available. Ophthalmopathy patients were characterized by moderately to severely active disease, a Clinical Activity Score of at least 3, a NOSPECS grade of at least 4, and a disease duration under 3 months. Patients with other autoimmune diseases, uncontrolled infections, pregnancy or lactation were excluded. Clinical symptoms, serum thyroxine, TRAb, thyroid ultrasound and orbital computed tomography were used for diagnosis. Using Ficoll-Paque density gradient centrifugation, PBMCs were isolated from about 10 ml of fresh peripheral blood. Total RNA was extracted using Trizol reagent, and RNA quality was checked on an Agilent 2100 Bioanalyzer. The data were taken from a study of Graves' ophthalmopathy and Graves' hyperthyroidism (dated by TCRdb to the late 2010s). Regarding the research as a whole: Peripheral blood was collected at initial diagnosis, prior to any treatment. To tell Graves' ophthalmopathy apart from Graves' hyperthyroidism, and to predict which patients would progress to ophthalmopathy, the study relied on TCR beta repertoire signatures. In total, under 150 blood samples were TCR-sequenced: around 42 ophthalmopathy, over 70 hyperthyroidism and roughly 17 hyperthyroidism-to-ophthalmopathy patients. To explore V-J signatures distinguishing ophthalmopathy from hyperthyroidism, a discovery set of 100 patients (more than 40 ophthalmopathy, some 57 stable hyperthyroidism) was enrolled. The independent validation cohort included 18 to 20 hyperthyroidism patients plus 17 patients who later progressed from hyperthyroidism to ophthalmopathy. In roughly six hyperthyroidism patients, the T-cell repertoires found in thyroid tissue were compared with those found in blood. After sampling, hyperthyroidism patients received methimazole starting at 30 mg daily, and ophthalmopathy patients received high-dose intravenous methylprednisolone. The study at large found these results: Among expanded thyroid clonotypes with frequency above 0.001, most also showed up in blood, which suggests that blood repertoires may reflect the thyroid immune response. In validation, the model predicted ophthalmopathy progression with 70.59% sensitivity and around 72% specificity; roughly eleven predicted patients were CT-confirmed with GO in a median of about 6.2 months. No statistical method was used to set the sample size in advance, and the investigators knew which group each participant was assigned to. The 13-signature model separated ophthalmopathy from stable hyperthyroidism with roughly 90% sensitivity and just under 84% specificity in cross-validation, and 80%/75% in the test set.

TCR beta CDR3 regions were amplified from RNA transcripts for repertoire sequencing. A first-round RT-PCR used HTBI primers with the Qiagen OneStep RT-PCR kit, followed by a second-round multiplex PCR, size selection and purification. Libraries were sequenced paired-end with 100 bp reads on an Illumina HiSeq2000. In the source study's methods: SOAPnuke was used to process the reads, removing any read that contained adapters or uncalled bases, had a mean Phred below 15, or lacked an exact match to the constant primer or identifier. COPE v1.2.5 was used to merge the high-quality paired reads. Clonotypes were defined as unique nucleotide sequences and were aligned to IMGT TRB V, D and J references using MiTCR v1.1. Only V-J combinations with frequency above 0.0001 were analysed, covering approximately 99% of repertoires. For each V-J combination, a TCR clonal expansion and chaos score was defined as the ratio of F50 clonal expansion to chaos observed in the TCRdist matrix. Features were reduced by Welch's t-statistics and random forest to around 14 V-J combinations, which fed a naive Bayes classifier. The similarity between thyroid and blood repertoires was quantified using the Morisita-Horn index. TCRdb reran the public reads through fastp at Q25 and MiXCR, keeping productive beta chains. Each entry is one CDR3 protein sequence, shown with its most common DNA and genes. The V and J calls shown here were made by TCRdb, not taken from the authors' results. In all, the sample holds around 660,000 distinct CDR3 sequences, and roughly two fifths of those were seen once. The ten largest clones add up to 3% to 3.5% of the sample.

From its cysteine to its phenylalanine, the CDR3 spans 15 amino acids. The DNA shown is the 45-base CDR3, in frame from base 1. The rearranged chain carries TRBV12-3 or TRBV12-4 and TRBJ1-2, with 10 junctional bases fitting TRBD1. The source of this sequence is an adult man with Graves' ophthalmopathy. The sequencing input was peripheral blood. The DNA is TGTGCTAGCCCTCTCGGACAGGGGGGGGGTAATGGCTACACCTTC. The resulting protein is CASPLGQGGGNGYTF.